The 15 T cell receptor beta chains in this list originate from one sample, sequenced in a study of cytomegalovirus exposure and HLA in healthy donors. With 60 Vbeta and 13 Jbeta primers, the PCR was carried out. Sequencing used immunoSEQ multiplex PCR; TCRdb keeps in-frame clones, though not all of them. The profile shows 90,000 to 150,000 clones, 63% of them singletons. The sequencing input was PBMCs. These receptors were collected from a man aged 40-49 years in good health and CMV-seropositive.

In its sample, this clone was seen a few times. The chain carries TRBV19 and TRBJ1-5; D is ambiguous. This CDR3 spans 14 amino acids. The V gene's germline CDR1 is LNHDA and CDR2 SQIVND (reference sequence). The V gene lost 4 bases and the J gene lost 7 bases, with 14 bases spanning the gap. The CDR3 region has the DNA TGTGCCAGTAGTACTTGGGGTAGAGGGCAGCCCCAGCATTTT. It encodes CASSTWGRGQPQHF.

This sequence joins TRBV4-2 and TRBJ2-4; possible D gene TRBD2, 5 bases. V was shortened by 4 bases and J by 4 bases, with 14 bases between the two germline ends. In germline, CDR1 is LGHNA, CDR2 YNFKEQ. The CDR3 totals 15 residues. CDR3 region: CASSPRGRGKNIQYF. CDR3 DNA sequence: TGTGCCAGCAGCCCCCGCGGGCGAGGGAAAAACATTCAGTACTTC.

This rearrangement joins TRBV6-5 to TRBJ2-7; D might be TRBD2 (5 bases). V was trimmed by 0 bases and J by 4 bases, leaving 10 bases between them. This CDR3 has 14 amino acids. Germline CDR1 reads MNHEY; CDR2 reads SVGAGI. The DNA of the CDR3 is TGTGCCAGCAGTTACTCCTACGGGGTGTACGAGCAGTACTTC. As protein: CASSYSYGVYEQYF.

The chain uses TRBV28 and TRBJ2-7; D call uncertain. V was cut by 3 bases and J by 4 bases, with 7 bases left in between. Germline assignment: CDR1 MDHEN and CDR2 SYDVKM. The length of the CDR3 is 12 residues. CDR3 DNA: TGTGCCAGCAGTTTTAAGAGGTACGAGCAGTACTTC. Its protein is CASSFKRYEQYF.

The chain employs TRBV5-1 and TRBJ1-1, with 7 bases identical to TRBD1. Per germline, CDR1 SGHRS and CDR2 YFSETQ. Trimming took 4 bases from V and 2 from J; bases not matched to a gene: 5. This CDR3 region has 14 residues. The chain's CDR3 is CASSPSGGNTEAFF. The CDR3, as DNA: TGCGCCAGCAGCCCCTCAGGGGGAAACACTGAAGCTTTCTTT.

Turning to this clone: The CDR3 does not end in the conserved phenylalanine or tryptophan, so this is likely a read error. The chain couples TRBV11-2 to TRBJ2-7, with 7 bases fitting TRBD1. With V trimmed by 5 bases and J by 3 bases, 7 bases remained unmatched. Germline CDR1 is SGHAT and CDR2 is FQNNGV. This CDR3 spans 14 amino acids. This CDR3 is CASSRGQTFYEQYL. The CDR3 DNA reads TGTGCCAGCAGCCGGGGACAGACGTTCTACGAGCAGTACCTC.

This clone has only a few counts. The chain has TRBV7-2 and TRBJ1-1; D unresolved. The CDR3 has 12 residues. V was cut by 3 bases and J by 4 bases, with 6 bases left in between. Germline V gene lookup returns CDR1 SGHTA and CDR2 FQGNSA. CDR3 sequence: CASSFGFTEAFF. The CDR3 DNA reads as TGTGCCAGCAGCTTCGGGTTCACTGAAGCTTTCTTT. Drawing the rest from reference TRBV7-2 and TRBJ1-1, the complete variable domain is GAGVSQSPSNKVTEKGKDVELRCDPISGHTALYWYRQSLGQGLEFLIYFQGNSAPDKSGLPSDRFSAERTGGSVSTLTIQRTQQEDSAVYLCASSFGFTEAFFGQGTRLTVV.

The rearrangement links TRBV5-1 to TRBJ1-4; possible D gene TRBD1, 6 bases. CDR1 is SGHRS and CDR2 is YFSETQ in the germline V gene. The ends were cut back, 1 base at V and 0 bases at J, with 13 bases in the middle. The CDR3 contains 17 residues. The CDR3 nucleotides read TGCGCCAGCAGCTTGACCACCGGGACACCAACTAATGAAAAACTGTTTTTT. Translating it yields CASSLTTGTPTNEKLFF. Looking up the rest from reference TRBV5-1 and TRBJ1-4 gives the full variable domain: KAGVTQTPRYLIKTRGQQVTLSCSPISGHRSVSWYQQTPGQGLQFLFEYFSETQRNKGNFPGRFSGRQFSNSRSEMNVSTLELGDSALYLCASSLTTGTPTNEKLFFGSGTQLSVL.

This chain uses TRBV21-1 with TRBJ2-3; the D call of TRBD1 is as the table states it, not checked on the DNA. TRBV21-1 is described as a pseudogene. The CDR3 is 19 amino acids. CDR3 sequence: CASSKEPDIKQGMVGTQYF. DNA for the CDR3: TGTGCCAGCAGCAAAGAACCGGATATAAAACAGGGAATGGTCGGTACGCAGTATTTT.

As DNA, the CDR3 is TGTGCCTGGAGTCTCCCAGACAGAAACACTGAAGCTTTCTTT. Its translation is CAWSLPDRNTEAFF. The V and J genes are TRBV30 and TRBJ1-1; a weak D match, TRBD1 (5 bases). The V end lost 2 bases, the J end lost 2 bases, and 12 bases lay between the germline ends. In germline, CDR1 is GTSNPN, CDR2 SVGIG (reference sequence). This CDR3 is 14 amino acids long.

This clone was observed once. The chain carries TRBV9 and TRBJ1-2; 7 bases fit TRBD1. The V segment lost 1 base and the J segment 8 bases; nucleotides outside the gene matches: 5. Germline V lookup: CDR1 SGDLS, CDR2 YYNGEE. The CDR3 runs 13 residues. The CDR3 bases are TGTGCCAGCAGCGTACGGACAGGTGGGGGCTACACCTTC. Translation: CASSVRTGGGYTF.

The genes are TRBV28 and TRBJ2-7; the match to TRBD1 covers 7 bases. V trimming: 5 bases; J trimming: 4 bases; junction bases outside the gene matches: 8. The CDR3 covers 14 residues. Looked up from germline, CDR1 is MDHEN and CDR2 is SYDVKM. The DNA of the CDR3 is TGTGCCAGCAGTGAGACAGGGACATCATACGAGCAGTACTTC. This gives the protein CASSETGTSYEQYF.

This chain joins TRBV6-1 and TRBJ1-6, with unresolved D. Germline CDR1 reads MNHNS; CDR2 reads SASEGT. The CDR3 has 14 amino acids. Trimming stripped 2 bases from V and 6 bases from J, with 8 bases between. The CDR3 loop reads CASSESGVNSPLHF. For the CDR3, the DNA is TGTGCCAGCAGTGAATCCGGAGTTAATTCACCCCTCCACTTT.

This sequence joins TRBV7-7 and TRBJ2-1, with unresolved D. Per germline, CDR1 SSHAT and CDR2 FNYEAQ (reference sequence). The CDR3 totals 13 residues. V lost 1 base, J lost 5 bases, and 6 bases lay in between. The CDR3 DNA follows: TGTGCCAGCAGCTTAGGGGCCGACAATGAGCAGTTCTTC. Protein sequence: CASSLGADNEQFF.

This clone has more than one count but fewer than ten. The genes are TRBV27 and TRBJ2-2; D not resolved. V lost 3 bases, J lost 2 bases, and 10 bases lay in between. CDR3 size: 15 residues. CDR1 MNHEY and CDR2 SMNVEV come from the germline V gene (reference sequence). CDR3 coding DNA: TGTGCCAGCAGTTTGGGCCTGGTAAACACCGGGGAGCTGTTTTTT. This sequence encodes CASSLGLVNTGELFF.